These 32 T cell receptor beta chains were all obtained from the same sample, sequenced in a study of CXCR3-negative and CXCR3-positive naive CD8 T cells. Preparation of TRB cDNA libraries relied on 5' RACE carrying UMI labels. TCRdb reprocessed the 5' RACE reads, keeping one entry per CDR3 protein, no DNA. This sample's table has about 26,000 distinct CDR3 sequences. Sequenced: naive CXCR3- CD8+ T cells from blood. Stated subset: CD45RO-CCR7+CD27+CD95- naive CD8+ T cells lacking CXCR3 (TNR3-). The source is a human donor in good health. Some clones in this sample may be carry-over from other donors' samples.

The chain carries TRBV3-1 and TRBJ2-7. Germline CDR1 reads LGHDT; CDR2 reads YNNKEL (reference sequence). The CDR3 contains 16 residues. The CDR3 reads CASSQLKGIWSYEQYF.

This chain connects TRBV9 to TRBJ2-1; the TCRdb call, TRBD1, lacks DNA for checking. Looked up from germline, CDR1 is SGDLS and CDR2 is YYNGEE. The length of the CDR3 is 15 residues. The CDR3 reads CASSPGGGAYNEQFF.

The J gene is TRBJ1-6, the V gene TRBV9. The germline gives CDR1 SGDLS, CDR2 YYNGEE. The CDR3 runs to 14 residues. CDR3 sequence: CASSVVGRNSPLHF.

This sequence joins TRBV7-8 and TRBJ2-1. CDR3 length: 12 amino acids. Germline CDR1 SGHVS, CDR2 FQNEAQ. The CDR3: CASSLDRSEQFF.

The chain is built from TRBV3-1 and TRBJ2-1; the D call of TRBD2 rests on TCRdb alone, since no DNA is present to check it. Germline V gene lookup returns CDR1 LGHDT and CDR2 YNNKEL (reference sequence). The CDR3 is made up of 22 amino acids. Here the CDR3 reads CASSQEYVTGVKAGHSYNEQFF.

The chain recombines TRBV20-1 with TRBJ2-5; TCRdb picks TRBD1, but there is no DNA to check that call. CDR1 and CDR2 (germline): DFQATT, SNEGSKA (reference sequence). This CDR3 has 12 amino acids. CDR3 residues: CSATPPGETQYF.

The chain's CDR3 is CASSSWGGLAGPSEAVF. The chain recombines TRBV12-3 or TRBV12-4 with TRBJ2-1; the D call from TCRdb, TRBD2, cannot be confirmed without DNA. CDR3 length equals 17 residues.

V is TRBV7-3 and J is TRBJ2-1; no DNA is available, so the TRBD1 call from TCRdb remains unchecked. This CDR3 has 14 residues. Looked up from germline, CDR1 is SGHTA and CDR2 is FQGTGA. The CDR3 spells CASSPQGPFDEQFF. Combining the CDR3 with reference TRBV7-3 and TRBJ2-1 gives the whole variable domain GAGVSQTPSNKVTEKGKYVELRCDPISGHTALYWYRQSLGQGPEFLIYFQGTGAADDSGLPNDRFFAVRPEGSVSTLKIQRTERGDSAVYLCASSPQGPFDEQFFGPGTRLTVL.

This rearrangement joins TRBV4-3 to TRBJ1-5; TCRdb picks TRBD1, but there is no DNA to check that call. CDR1 is LGHNA and CDR2 is YSLEER in the germline V gene. The CDR3 has 18 residues. Here the CDR3 reads CASSQERETGLTGQPQHF.

This clonotype is classed as medium-sized by frequency. The V and J genes are TRBV29-1 and TRBJ1-1; with no DNA, the TCRdb D assignment of TRBD1 cannot be verified. Germline V gene sequence: CDR1 SQVTM, CDR2 ANQGSEA. The CDR3 extends over 14 amino acids. CDR3 protein: CSVFNTGGNTEAFF.

V gene TRBV27 combines with J gene TRBJ2-7; TCRdb names TRBD1, which stays unverified in the absence of DNA. CDR3 length: 13 amino acids. CDR1 and CDR2 (germline): MNHEY, SMNVEV (reference sequence). The CDR3 loop reads CASSLGRVYEQYF.

J is TRBJ2-7 and V is TRBV7-8; TCRdb designates TRBD1, a call that cannot be tested without DNA. This CDR3 comprises 13 residues. Germline CDR1 SGHVS, CDR2 FQNEAQ. CDR3 region: CASSQGYSYEQYF.

The gene calls are TRBV20-1 and TRBJ2-7; TCRdb outputs TRBD1, but without DNA this stays unchecked. Germline V gene data show CDR1 as DFQATT and CDR2 as SNEGSKA (reference sequence). The CDR3 contains 14 residues. Here the CDR3 reads CSARPPTGFYEQYF.

This chain joins TRBV7-6 and TRBJ2-2. The CDR3 runs to 16 residues. CDR1 and CDR2 from the germline V gene are SGHVS and FNYEAQ. The CDR3 region is CASSFSQAPGYGELFF.

Measured by frequency, this clonotype is medium-sized (0.01 to 0.1%). The rearrangement uses TRBV20-1 and TRBJ1-6; TCRdb returns TRBD1, unconfirmable since there is no DNA. The CDR3 is made up of 13 amino acids. The germline gives CDR1 DFQATT, CDR2 SNEGSKA (reference sequence). The CDR3 protein is CSARKGGISPLHF.

This clonotype is called medium-sized based on its frequency. The rearrangement links TRBV20-1 to TRBJ2-3; TCRdb reports TRBD2, a call that lacks DNA to check it against. The CDR3 loop spans 19 amino acids. CDR1 and CDR2 (germline): DFQATT, SNEGSKA (reference sequence). CDR3 loop: CSATKVGTSGGAWTDTQYF.

This clonotype ranks as medium-sized in terms of frequency. The chain couples TRBV27 to TRBJ2-7; TCRdb names TRBD2, which stays unverified in the absence of DNA. The CDR3 length is 13 residues. CDR1 and CDR2 (germline): MNHEY, SMNVEV (reference sequence). Here the CDR3 reads CASSRDSIYEQYF.

This clonotype is labeled medium-sized (0.01 to 0.1%) based on frequency. The V call is TRBV9, the J call TRBJ1-1. The CDR3 sequence is 18 residues long. Germline-derived CDR1 and CDR2 are SGDLS and YYNGEE. CDR3 sequence reads: CASSESPNHFDMNTEAFF.

This chain's CDR3 is CASSYSILRGANYGYTF. The genes are TRBV6-2 or TRBV6-3 and TRBJ1-2; the D gene TCRdb calls, TRBD1, cannot be checked with no DNA. The length of the CDR3 is 17 residues. Looked up from germline, CDR1 is MNHEY and CDR2 is SVGEGT.

The rearrangement links TRBV5-1 to TRBJ2-2; TCRdb proposes TRBD1, but this gene call is untestable without DNA. Germline V lookup: CDR1 SGHRS, CDR2 YFSETQ. This CDR3 contains 15 residues. The CDR3 sequence: CASSLQGRYTGELFF.

Considering frequency, this clonotype is medium-sized (0.01 to 0.1%). This chain joins TRBV5-6 and TRBJ2-3. Germline V gene data show CDR1 as SGHDT and CDR2 as YYEEEE. The CDR3 is 12 residues long. The CDR3 spells CASTQTEDTQYF.

This chain connects TRBV20-1 to TRBJ2-7; TCRdb proposes TRBD1, but this gene call is untestable without DNA. Germline CDR1 and CDR2: DFQATT and SNEGSKA (reference sequence). CDR3 length: 15 amino acids. This CDR3 is CSVQSAGGESYEQYF.

This rearrangement joins TRBV11-2 to TRBJ2-5; TCRdb names TRBD1, which stays unverified in the absence of DNA. CDR3 size: 15 residues. Germline CDR1 reads SGHAT; CDR2 reads FQNNGV. CDR3 in amino acids: CASSSWTVKQETQYF.

This chain joins TRBV29-1 and TRBJ1-2. Germline V gene sequence: CDR1 SQVTM, CDR2 ANQGSEA. This CDR3 is built from 13 residues. The CDR3: CSVDSMGLYGYTF.

The rearrangement uses TRBV28 and TRBJ1-1; TCRdb reports TRBD1, a call that lacks DNA to check it against. Per the germline V gene, CDR1 is MDHEN and CDR2 is SYDVKM. This CDR3 contains 12 residues. The CDR3 is CAEQGGYTEAFF.

The CDR3 spells CSAREASGKNIQYF. The chain recombines TRBV20-1 with TRBJ2-4. CDR1 and CDR2 from the germline V gene are DFQATT and SNEGSKA (reference sequence). The CDR3 is made up of 14 amino acids.

The chain is built from TRBV7-9 and TRBJ2-1; TCRdb outputs TRBD1, but without DNA this stays unchecked. The germline CDR1 and CDR2 sequences are SEHNR and FQNEAQ (reference sequence). There are 13 residues in the CDR3. The CDR3 spells CASSSNRGNEQFF. Combining the CDR3 with reference TRBV7-9 and TRBJ2-1 gives the whole variable domain DTGVSQNPRHKITKRGQNVTFRCDPISEHNRLYWYRQTLGQGPEFLTYFQNEAQLEKSRLLSDRFSAERPKGSFSTLEIQRTEQGDSAMYLCASSSNRGNEQFFGPGTRLTVL.

The CDR3 protein is CASSLRTSTGELFF. V and J are TRBV5-1 and TRBJ2-2. The germline V gene has CDR1 SGHRS and CDR2 YFSETQ. The CDR3 loop spans 14 amino acids. The full variable domain, in which reference TRBV5-1 and TRBJ2-2 provide the parts outside the CDR3, is KAGVTQTPRYLIKTRGQQVTLSCSPISGHRSVSWYQQTPGQGLQFLFEYFSETQRNKGNFPGRFSGRQFSNSRSEMNVSTLELGDSALYLCASSLRTSTGELFFGEGSRLTVL.

The chain uses TRBV7-2 and TRBJ2-2; TCRdb's D call of TRBD1 is untestable without DNA. The CDR3 spans 15 residues. Per the germline V gene, CDR1 is SGHTA and CDR2 is FQGNSA. CDR3 sequence: CASSLDVPGAGELFF.

This chain links TRBV20-1 with TRBJ2-3; TCRdb calls TRBD1, which cannot be checked without DNA. The CDR3 contains 16 residues. Germline values: CDR1 DFQATT, CDR2 SNEGSKA (reference sequence). CDR3 in amino acids: CSARDTLAGATDTQYF.

The rearrangement joins TRBV29-1 to TRBJ2-7; TCRdb indicates TRBD1, and absent DNA this call remains unverified. CDR3 length: 15 residues. CDR1 is SQVTM, CDR2 ANQGSEA, per germline. The CDR3 spells CSARGFGPEPYEQYF.

The V call is TRBV12-3 or TRBV12-4, the J call TRBJ2-3; TCRdb reports TRBD2, a call that lacks DNA to check it against. The CDR3 has 16 residues. CDR3 sequence: CASSPSGGKSTDTQYF.